This is a list of T cell receptor beta chains from one sample in a study of early T cells in non-severe SARS-CoV-2 infection. TCRdb ran MiXCR on the 5' RACE reads and lists one entry per CDR3 protein. The sample carries about 90,000 distinct CDR3 sequences, less than 15% recorded once. This sample comprised whole blood, obtained at baseline. Receptors originate from an adult who was a healthcare worker with PCR-confirmed SARS-CoV-2 infection or an uninfected control (not recorded which). Each CDR3 is given with its conserved first and last residue. The D gene is left open where the match is weak. Only some rows state a clone size, as once, few, many or a class for expanded clones.

D gene	clone size	CDR3 length	V gene	J gene	CDR3 protein	CDR3 DNA
.	few	15	TRBV5-6	TRBJ2-5	CASSLSLGGGVNQYF	TGTGCCAGCAGCTTGAGTTTGGGTGGAGGAGTGAACCAGTACTTC
.	.	17	TRBV28	TRBJ2-6	CASSFPTGPSGANVLTF	TGTGCCAGCAGTTTCCCGACAGGTCCCTCTGGGGCCAACGTCCTGACTTTC
TRBD2	.	14	TRBV11-2	TRBJ2-5	CASSLVRGEETQYF	TGTGCCAGCAGCTTAGTTCGGGGGGAAGAGACCCAGTACTTC
TRBD2	few	19	TRBV12-3/TRBV12-4	TRBJ2-3	CASSLARSGALRSTDTQYF	TGTGCCAGCAGTTTAGCGCGTAGCGGGGCCCTAAGAAGCACAGATACGCAGTATTTT
TRBD2	few	18	TRBV5-8	TRBJ2-1	CASSLLTSGRAGDNEQFF	TGTGCCAGCAGCTTGTTGACTAGCGGGAGGGCCGGGGACAATGAGCAGTTCTTC
.	few	13	TRBV12-3/TRBV12-4	TRBJ1-1	CASGYGENTEAFF	TGTGCCAGCGGTTACGGGGAGAACACTGAAGCTTTCTTT
.	.	12	TRBV29-1	TRBJ2-6	CRKGSGANVLTF	TGCAGAAAAGGCTCTGGGGCCAACGTCCTGACTTTC
.	few	13	TRBV9	TRBJ1-4	CASSVAPNEKLFF	TGTGCCAGCAGCGTAGCTCCAAATGAAAAACTGTTTTTT
.	many	13	TRBV4-2	TRBJ2-7	CASSQDNPGEQYF	TGTGCCAGCAGCCAAGATAATCCGGGTGAGCAGTACTTC
.	few	14	TRBV30	TRBJ2-2	CAWTGTPYTGELFF	TGTGCCTGGACCGGGACTCCATACACCGGGGAGCTGTTTTTT
.	few	15	TRBV24-1	TRBJ2-3	CATSDIRLDTDTQYF	TGTGCCACCAGTGATATACGACTAGACACAGATACGCAGTATTTT
TRBD1	.	14	TRBV27	TRBJ2-5	CASSLQGATETQYF	TGTGCCAGCAGCCTACAGGGGGCTACGGAGACCCAGTACTTC
TRBD2	.	15	TRBV11-3	TRBJ2-7	CASSLVLAVSYEQYF	TGTGCCAGCAGCTTAGTTCTAGCGGTGAGCTACGAGCAGTACTTC
TRBD2	.	19	TRBV2	TRBJ2-1	CASSRPGLAPASSYNEQFF	TGTGCCAGCAGTAGACCGGGACTAGCGCCAGCAAGCTCCTACAATGAGCAGTTCTTC
.	many	17	TRBV7-6	TRBJ2-2	CASSPVPGASSTGELFF	TGTGCCAGCAGTCCGGTACCAGGGGCTAGTAGCACCGGGGAGCTGTTTTTT
.	.	16	TRBV27	TRBJ2-1	CASSRRTPSSYNEQFF	TGTGCCAGCAGTCGGCGGACGCCGAGCTCCTACAATGAGCAGTTCTTC
.	.	15	TRBV18	TRBJ2-7	CASSPHTGTGNEQYF	TGTGCCAGCTCACCACACACCGGGACCGGGAACGAGCAGTACTTC
.	.	12	TRBV7-9	TRBJ1-2	CASSLRSEIYTF	TGTGCCAGCAGCTTAAGGTCAGAAATCTACACCTTC
TRBD1	many	16	TRBV25-1	TRBJ2-5	CASSTKQGNYQETQYF	TGTGCCAGCAGTACAAAACAGGGGAATTACCAAGAGACCCAGTACTTC
TRBD1	few	14	TRBV18	TRBJ1-1	CASSLDRSNTEAFF	TGTGCCAGCTCATTGGACAGGTCGAACACTGAAGCTTTCTTT
TRBD1	.	15	TRBV7-6	TRBJ2-7	CASSLGTGPTAEQYF	TGTGCCAGCAGCTTAGGGACAGGGCCCACTGCCGAGCAGTACTTC
.	.	15	TRBV2	TRBJ2-1	CASRQGGGIYNEQFF	TGTGCCAGCCGCCAAGGGGGGGGGATTTACAATGAGCAGTTCTTC
TRBD1	many	15	TRBV9	TRBJ2-3	CASSEGTGFTDTQYF	TGTGCCAGCAGCGAGGGGACAGGGTTCACAGATACGCAGTATTTT
TRBD1	many	14	TRBV5-1	TRBJ2-5	CASSLAPDRAYEYF	TGCGCCAGCAGCTTGGCACCGGACAGGGCCTACGAGTACTTC
TRBD2	.	16	TRBV6-5	TRBJ2-2	CASSYGGTSGSGELFF	TGTGCCAGCAGTTACGGGGGGACTAGCGGGAGCGGGGAGCTGTTTTTT
.	.	17	TRBV18	TRBJ1-4	CASSRLTRTEGDEKLFF	TGTGCCAGCTCACGACTGACTAGGACGGAGGGGGATGAAAAACTGTTTTTT
.	few	13	TRBV19	TRBJ2-2	CASKTRGIGELFF	TGTGCCAGTAAAACTCGGGGGATCGGGGAGCTGTTTTTT
TRBD1	few	16	TRBV28	TRBJ1-6	CASSPTTGEFNSPLHF	TGTGCCAGCAGTCCGACGACAGGGGAATTTAATTCACCCCTCCACTTT
TRBD2	few	14	TRBV28	TRBJ2-7	CASGTSGGIYEQYF	TGTGCCAGCGGGACTAGCGGGGGGATCTACGAGCAGTACTTC
.	few	16	TRBV27	TRBJ2-6	CASSLRAEAGANVLTF	TGTGCCAGCAGTTTACGGGCCGAGGCGGGGGCCAACGTCCTGACTTTC
.	few	13	TRBV24-1	TRBJ1-6	CATQPQLGSPLHF	TGTGCCACCCAGCCGCAACTCGGATCACCCCTCCACTTT
.	.	13	TRBV20-1	TRBJ2-1	CSARERTFGGWIF	TGCAGTGCTAGAGAAAGGACTTTCGGGGGATGGATCTTC
.	many	12	TRBV5-1	TRBJ1-1	CASSSGYTEAFF	TGCGCCAGCAGCTCCGGCTACACTGAAGCTTTCTTT
TRBD1	.	15	TRBV12-3/TRBV12-4	TRBJ1-4	CASRQTGQINEKLFF	TGTGCCAGCCGTCAGACGGGACAGATAAATGAAAAACTGTTTTTT
.	.	14	TRBV20-1	TRBJ1-3	CSAADRPSGNTIYF	TGCAGTGCCGCAGATAGGCCCTCTGGAAACACCATATATTTT
.	.	12	TRBV29-1	TRBJ2-1	CSVFWTKNEQFF	TGCAGCGTTTTTTGGACCAAGAATGAGCAGTTCTTC
.	.	16	TRBV12-3/TRBV12-4	TRBJ2-5	CASSLSGTEPRGTQYF	TGTGCCAGCAGTTTAAGCGGGACAGAGCCCCGGGGGACCCAGTACTTC
.	few	11	TRBV11-3	TRBJ1-5	CARNGCQPQHF	TGTGCCAGAAACGGTTGCCAGCCCCAGCATTTT
.	few	17	TRBV7-3	TRBJ2-1	CASSLMGAGTAYNEQFF	TGTGCCAGCAGCTTAATGGGGGCCGGGACCGCCTACAATGAGCAGTTCTTC
.	few	14	TRBV12-3/TRBV12-4	TRBJ2-3	CASRTGVFTDTQYF	TGTGCCAGCAGGACCGGGGTTTTCACAGATACGCAGTATTTT
.	once	15	TRBV7-8	TRBJ1-6	CASSLETAYNSPLHF	TGTGCCAGCAGCTTGGAGACAGCCTATAATTCACCCCTCCACTTT
TRBD1	many	18	TRBV27	TRBJ2-7	CASSLLSPRTGYRYEQYF	TGTGCCAGCAGTTTATTAAGCCCTCGGACAGGGTACCGGTACGAGCAGTACTTC
TRBD1	.	15	TRBV20-1	TRBJ1-5	CSATGQIYSNQPQHF	TGCAGTGCAACGGGACAGATTTATAGCAATCAGCCCCAGCATTTT